What follows are 19 T cell receptor beta chains derived from one specimen sequenced in a study of regulatory T cells in long-lasting Graves disease. Time point specified: persistent/refractory GD, antithyroid drugs over 5 years with positive TRAb. After RNA was extracted from PBMCs, the TCR library was made from it. TCR beta libraries were built with iRepertoire HTBI primers and Arm-PCR of CDR3 regions. TCRdb recomputed calls from the multiplex PCR reads with MiXCR, one row per CDR3 protein. The table lists about 290,000 distinct CDR3 sequences, around a fifth of them singletons, with roughly 56% in the top ten. The sequenced sample was peripheral blood mononuclear cells (PBMCs), obtained when the disease was refractory, from a patient treated with antithyroid drugs. These receptors were taken from a female donor with Graves disease.

This clonotype was recorded once. It may be a read error: a sequence one base away is much more abundant. This sequence joins TRBV6-5 and TRBJ2-5; D ambiguous. Per the germline V gene, CDR1 is MNHEY and CDR2 is SVGAGI. CDR3 length: 14 amino acids. In DNA, the CDR3 is TGTGCCTGCAGTTACTCGAGTAATGCGGAGACCCAGTACTTC. Translating gives CACSYSSNAETQYF.

This rearrangement joins TRBV11-2 to TRBJ2-3, with D perhaps being TRBD1 or TRBD2 (5 bases each). V was clipped by 0 bases and J by 5 bases, with 18 bases between them. Germline assignment: CDR1 SGHAT and CDR2 FQNNGV. The CDR3 covers 17 residues. The chain's CDR3 is CASSLDGLLRGVDTQYF. Written as DNA, the CDR3 is TGTGCCAGCAGCTTAGATGGGCTGTTGAGGGGTGTAGATACGCAGTATTTT.

This chain links TRBV20-1 with TRBJ2-2; TRBD2 matches at 11 bases. J was trimmed by 1 base and V by 1 base; bases with no gene match: 14. Germline loops: CDR1 DFQATT, CDR2 SNEGSKA (reference sequence). The CDR3 has 20 residues. This chain's CDR3 is CSARVFRTSGSRVNTGELFF. CDR3 DNA: TGCAGTGCTAGAGTCTTTCGCACTAGCGGGAGCAGAGTGAACACCGGGGAGCTGTTTTTT.

The V gene is TRBV7-2, the J gene TRBJ1-3; 9 bases fit TRBD1. The J segment lost 2 bases and the V segment lost 5 bases, leaving 4 bases of the junction unmatched. Germline V gene sequence: CDR1 SGHTA, CDR2 FQGNSA. The CDR3 sequence is 15 residues long. As DNA, the CDR3 is TGTGCCAGCAGCCCAGGGGACAGGGCTGGAAACACCATATATTTT. Amino acids: CASSPGDRAGNTIYF. Drawing the rest from reference TRBV7-2 and TRBJ1-3, the complete variable domain is GAGVSQSPSNKVTEKGKDVELRCDPISGHTALYWYRQSLGQGLEFLIYFQGNSAPDKSGLPSDRFSAERTGGSVSTLTIQRTQQEDSAVYLCASSPGDRAGNTIYFGEGSWLTVV.

This clonotype was counted once. V is TRBV30 and J is TRBJ1-2; 11 bases are a match to TRBD1. The length of the CDR3 is 17 residues. Trimming took 3 bases from V and 2 from J; bases not matched to a gene: 11. CDR1 is GTSNPN, CDR2 SVGIG, per germline (reference sequence). The chain's CDR3 is CAWSEPGQGGINYGYTF. The DNA of the CDR3 is TGTGCCTGGAGCGAACCGGGACAGGGGGGTATCAACTATGGCTACACCTTC.

This clonotype was detected ten times or more. The chain employs TRBV28 and TRBJ2-6, with D uncertain. This CDR3 contains 17 residues. The V and J ends lost 4 bases and 0 bases respectively, with 13 bases between them. Germline V gene sequence: CDR1 MDHEN, CDR2 SYDVKM. In nucleotides, the CDR3 is TGTGCCAGCAGTTCAGAGCGAAGAGGCTCTGGGGCCAACGTCCTGACTTTC. This translates into CASSSERRGSGANVLTF. Combining the CDR3 with reference TRBV28 and TRBJ2-6 gives the whole variable domain DVKVTQSSRYLVKRTGEKVFLECVQDMDHENMFWYRQDPGLGLRLIYFSYDVKMKEKGDIPEGYSVSREKKERFSLILESASTNQTSMYLCASSSERRGSGANVLTFGAGSRLTVL.

The table lists this clonotype with many counts. The gene calls are TRBV2 and TRBJ2-5; a possible D gene is TRBD2 (5 bases). The length of the CDR3 is 14 residues. CDR1 SNHLY and CDR2 FYNNEI come from the germline V gene. V gave up 5 bases and J gave up 3 bases, with 13 bases separating them. The CDR3 DNA reads TGTGCCAGCAGTCGGACGGCGGAGGAAGAGACCCAGTACTTC. It translates to CASSRTAEEETQYF.

This clonotype was seen a handful of times. The J gene is TRBJ1-2, the V gene TRBV30, with D maybe TRBD1 (5 bases). The germline gives CDR1 GTSNPN, CDR2 SVGIG (reference sequence). The CDR3 has 14 amino acids. Between the trimmed V and J ends, which lost 4 bases and 1 base, there was a span of 13 bases. The CDR3 loop reads CAWTPRVRNYGYTF. CDR3 coding DNA: TGTGCCTGGACCCCCAGGGTTCGTAACTATGGCTACACCTTC.

The chain is built from TRBV5-4 and TRBJ1-1, with TRBD1 as a possible D gene (6 bases). Germline-derived CDR1 and CDR2 are SGHNT and YYREEE (reference sequence). The V and J ends lost 0 bases and 4 bases respectively, with 16 bases between them. CDR3 length equals 16 residues. CDR3 nucleotide sequence: TGTGCCAGCAGCTTGGATGGGGGGCTTTCGCGCACTGAAGCTTTCTTT. Encoded protein: CASSLDGGLSRTEAFF.

This clonotype was found many times. V usage is TRBV7-2 and J usage is TRBJ2-5; 9 nucleotides align to TRBD2. Germline values: CDR1 SGHTA, CDR2 FQGNSA. The CDR3 length is 15 residues. V shed 5 bases and J 3 bases; nucleotides not matched to a gene: 7. CDR3 DNA sequence: TGTGCCAGCAGCCTCCGGGTAGCGGGAGAAGAGACCCAGTACTTC. It codes for CASSLRVAGEETQYF.

This clonotype occurred a few times. The chain joins TRBV28 to TRBJ2-2, with TRBD1 matching over 7 bases. This CDR3 contains 15 residues. Germline CDR1 and CDR2: MDHEN and SYDVKM. Trimming cost V 4 bases and J 6 bases; bases outside gene matches: 8. The DNA of the CDR3 is TGTGCCAGCAGTTCTCACAGGGGTAATCCCGGGGAGCTGTTTTTT. It translates to CASSSHRGNPGELFF. Variable domain in full (rest from reference TRBV28 and TRBJ2-2): DVKVTQSSRYLVKRTGEKVFLECVQDMDHENMFWYRQDPGLGLRLIYFSYDVKMKEKGDIPEGYSVSREKKERFSLILESASTNQTSMYLCASSSHRGNPGELFFGEGSRLTVL.

This clonotype was counted ten times or more. This chain connects TRBV27 to TRBJ1-4; 7 positions agree with TRBD1. This CDR3 has 13 residues. V was clipped by 4 bases and J by 8 bases; unmatched bases: 4. In germline, CDR1 is MNHEY, CDR2 SMNVEV (reference sequence). CDR3 DNA: TGTGCCAGCAGTTCCCAGGGGGGGGAAAAACTGTTTTTT. This encodes CASSSQGGEKLFF. Variable domain in full (rest from reference TRBV27 and TRBJ1-4): EAQVTQNPRYLITVTGKKLTVTCSQNMNHEYMSWYRQDPGLGLRQIYYSMNVEVTDKGDVPEGYKVSRKEKRNFPLILESPSPNQTSLYFCASSSQGGEKLFFGSGTQLSVL.

The genes are TRBV4-1 and TRBJ1-1, with 9 bases fitting TRBD1. There are 16 residues in the CDR3. Germline CDR1 reads MGHRA; CDR2 reads YSYEKL. The ends lost 4 bases at V and 3 bases at J; junction bases unmatched: 9. The CDR3 loop reads CASSPSSRQGDTEAFF. The CDR3 region has the DNA TGCGCCAGCAGCCCAAGTAGCCGACAGGGGGACACTGAAGCTTTCTTT.

This clonotype has only a few counts. This chain joins TRBV4-3 and TRBJ2-5, with 8 bases aligning to TRBD2. Germline CDR1 LGHNA, CDR2 YSLEER. This CDR3 has 17 residues. V shed 1 base, J shed 4 bases, and the junction held 11 bases outside the gene matches. The CDR3 spells CASSQVMREVPGETQYF. The CDR3 DNA sequence: TGCGCCAGCAGCCAAGTGATGCGGGAGGTTCCCGGAGAGACCCAGTACTTC.

This clonotype was observed a handful of times. The V gene is TRBV7-2, the J gene TRBJ2-5; D may match TRBD1 or TRBD2 (5 bases each). With 3 bases removed from V and 2 bases from J, the gap between germline ends came to 13 bases. The CDR3 contains 15 residues. Germline CDR1 is SGHTA and CDR2 is FQGNSA. The CDR3 loop reads CASSLGFREQETQYF. The CDR3, as DNA: TGTGCCAGCAGCTTGGGTTTCAGGGAGCAAGAGACCCAGTACTTC.

The gene calls are TRBV6-1 and TRBJ2-2; 10 nucleotides match TRBD2. The J segment lost 7 bases and the V segment lost 5 bases, leaving 7 bases of the junction unmatched. Germline assignment: CDR1 MNHNS and CDR2 SASEGT. The CDR3 extends over 15 amino acids. In nucleotides, the CDR3 is TGTGCCAGCAGTCCCAGCGGGAGGGCCGTCGGGGAGCTGTTTTTT. Its translation is CASSPSGRAVGELFF.

The CDR3 here is CASSQIEGGETQYF. CDR3 nucleotide sequence: TGCGCCAGCAGCCAAATCGAGGGAGGAGAGACCCAGTACTTC. The chain has TRBV4-1 and TRBJ2-5, with D possibly TRBD2 on 6 matching bases. The germline V and J ends were trimmed by 2 bases and 4 bases, with 11 bases remaining between them. Looked up from germline, CDR1 is MGHRA and CDR2 is YSYEKL. There are 14 residues in the CDR3.

This chain connects TRBV7-9 to TRBJ2-2; tentative D call: TRBD2 (6 bases). Between the trimmed V and J ends, which lost 1 base and 4 bases, there was a span of 13 bases. The CDR3 spans 16 residues. Per the germline V gene, CDR1 is SEHNR and CDR2 is FQNEAQ (reference sequence). The CDR3 coding sequence is TGTGCCAGCAGCTTAGGGCGGGACTTTATCACCGGGGAGCTGTTTTTT. It codes for CASSLGRDFITGELFF. The variable domain in full, completed from reference TRBV7-9 and TRBJ2-2, reads DTGVSQNPRHKITKRGQNVTFRCDPISEHNRLYWYRQTLGQGPEFLTYFQNEAQLEKSRLLSDRFSAERPKGSFSTLEIQRTEQGDSAMYLCASSLGRDFITGELFFGEGSRLTVL.

The rearrangement uses TRBV6-1 and TRBJ2-2; no definite D call. Germline loops: CDR1 MNHNS, CDR2 SASEGT. Trimming stripped 8 bases from V and 6 bases from J, with 13 bases between. This CDR3 region has 13 residues. CDR3 coding DNA: TGTGCCAGCTCCCCTCCGGCCCCCGGGGAGCTGTTTTTT. Translation gives CASSPPAPGELFF.